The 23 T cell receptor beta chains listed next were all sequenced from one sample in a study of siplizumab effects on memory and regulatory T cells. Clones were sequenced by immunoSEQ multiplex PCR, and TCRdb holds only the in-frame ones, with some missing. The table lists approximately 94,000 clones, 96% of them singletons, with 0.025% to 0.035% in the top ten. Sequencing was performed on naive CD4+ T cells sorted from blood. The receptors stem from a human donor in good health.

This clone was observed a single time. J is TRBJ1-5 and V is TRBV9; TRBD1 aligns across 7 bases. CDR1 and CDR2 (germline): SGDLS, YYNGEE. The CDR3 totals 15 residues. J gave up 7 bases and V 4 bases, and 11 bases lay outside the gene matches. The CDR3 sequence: CASSFQAGTVQPQHF. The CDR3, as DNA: TGTGCCAGCAGCTTCCAGGCGGGGACAGTCCAGCCCCAGCATTTT.

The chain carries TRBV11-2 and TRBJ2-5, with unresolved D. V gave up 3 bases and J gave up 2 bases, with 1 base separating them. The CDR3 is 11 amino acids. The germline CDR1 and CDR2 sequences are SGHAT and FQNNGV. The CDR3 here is CASSFQETQYF. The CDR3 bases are TGTGCCAGCAGCTTTCAAGAGACCCAGTACTTC.

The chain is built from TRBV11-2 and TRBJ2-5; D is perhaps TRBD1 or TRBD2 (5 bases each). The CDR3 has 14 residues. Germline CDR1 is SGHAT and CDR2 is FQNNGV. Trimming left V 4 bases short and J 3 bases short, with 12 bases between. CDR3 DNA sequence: TGTGCCAGCAGCTACACCCGGGGCGAAGAGACCCAGTACTTC. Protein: CASSYTRGEETQYF.

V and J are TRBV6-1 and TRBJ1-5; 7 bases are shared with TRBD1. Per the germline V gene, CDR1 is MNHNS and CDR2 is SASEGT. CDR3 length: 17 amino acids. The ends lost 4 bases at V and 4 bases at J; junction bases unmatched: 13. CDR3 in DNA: TGTGCCAGCAGTGGCTCCTTGAGGGGGACAGAGAATCAGCCCCAGCATTTT. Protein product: CASSGSLRGTENQPQHF.

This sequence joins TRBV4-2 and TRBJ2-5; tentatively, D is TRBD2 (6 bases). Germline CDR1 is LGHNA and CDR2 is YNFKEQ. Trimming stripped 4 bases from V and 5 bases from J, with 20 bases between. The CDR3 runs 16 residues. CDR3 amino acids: CASSRTPGGTSETQYF. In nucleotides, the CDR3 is TGTGCCAGCAGCCGTACCCCCGGGGGTACCTCGGAGACCCAGTACTTC.

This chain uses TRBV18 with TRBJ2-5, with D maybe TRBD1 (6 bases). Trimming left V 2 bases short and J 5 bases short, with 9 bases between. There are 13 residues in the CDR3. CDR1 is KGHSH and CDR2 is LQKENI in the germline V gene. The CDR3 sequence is CASSPNRVETQYF. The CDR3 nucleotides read TGTGCCAGCTCACCAAACAGGGTGGAGACCCAGTACTTC.

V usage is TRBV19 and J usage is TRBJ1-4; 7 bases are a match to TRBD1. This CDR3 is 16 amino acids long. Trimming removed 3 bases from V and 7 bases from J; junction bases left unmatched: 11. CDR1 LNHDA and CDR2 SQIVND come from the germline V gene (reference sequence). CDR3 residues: CASSMEDRLRGEKLFF. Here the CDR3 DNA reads TGTGCCAGTAGTATGGAGGACAGGCTGCGAGGTGAAAAACTGTTTTTT.

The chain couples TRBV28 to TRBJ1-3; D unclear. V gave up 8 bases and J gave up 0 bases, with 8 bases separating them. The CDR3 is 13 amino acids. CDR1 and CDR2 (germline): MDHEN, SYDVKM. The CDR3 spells CASSSGSGNTIYF. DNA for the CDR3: TGTGCCAGCTCCAGTGGCTCTGGAAACACCATATATTTT.

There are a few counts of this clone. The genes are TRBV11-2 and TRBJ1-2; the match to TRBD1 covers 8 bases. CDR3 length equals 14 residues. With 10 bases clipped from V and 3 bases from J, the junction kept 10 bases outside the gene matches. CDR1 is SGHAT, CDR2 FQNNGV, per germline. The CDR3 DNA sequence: TGTGCCACTCAAAGGACAGGGCTTTACTATGGCTACACCTTC. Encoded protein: CATQRTGLYYGYTF.

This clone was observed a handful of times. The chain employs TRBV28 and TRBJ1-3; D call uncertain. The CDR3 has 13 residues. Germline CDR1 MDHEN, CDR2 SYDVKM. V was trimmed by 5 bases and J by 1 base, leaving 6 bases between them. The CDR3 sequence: CASSERSGNTIYF. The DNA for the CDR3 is TGTGCCAGCAGTGAGCGGTCTGGAAACACCATATATTTT.

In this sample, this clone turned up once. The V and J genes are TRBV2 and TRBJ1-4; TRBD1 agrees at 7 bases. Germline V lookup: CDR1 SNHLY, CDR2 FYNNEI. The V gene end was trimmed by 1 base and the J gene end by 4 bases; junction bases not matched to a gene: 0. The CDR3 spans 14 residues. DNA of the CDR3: TGTGCCAGCAGTGAAGGGGACAGTAATGAAAAACTGTTTTTT. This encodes CASSEGDSNEKLFF. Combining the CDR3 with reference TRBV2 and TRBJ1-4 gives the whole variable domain EPEVTQTPSHQVTQMGQEVILRCVPISNHLYFYWYRQILGQKVEFLVSFYNNEISEKSEIFDDQFSVERPDGSNFTLKIRSTKLEDSAMYFCASSEGDSNEKLFFGSGTQLSVL.

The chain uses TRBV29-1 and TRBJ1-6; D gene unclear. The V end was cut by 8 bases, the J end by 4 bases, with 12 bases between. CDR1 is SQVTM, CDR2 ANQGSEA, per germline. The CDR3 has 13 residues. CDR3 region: CSCGWEYNSPLHF. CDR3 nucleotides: TGCAGCTGCGGCTGGGAGTATAATTCACCCCTCCACTTT. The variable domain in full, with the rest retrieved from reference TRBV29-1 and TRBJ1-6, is SAVISQKPSRDICQRGTSLTIQCQVDSQVTMMFWYRQQPGQSLTLIATANQGSEATYESGFVIDKFPISRPNLTFSTLTVSNMSPEDSSIYLCSCGWEYNSPLHFGNGTRLTVT.

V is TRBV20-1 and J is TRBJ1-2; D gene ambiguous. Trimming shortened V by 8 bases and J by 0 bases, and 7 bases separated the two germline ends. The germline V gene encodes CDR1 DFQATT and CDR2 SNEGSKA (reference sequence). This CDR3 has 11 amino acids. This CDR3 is CSFWANYGYTF. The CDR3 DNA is TGCAGTTTTTGGGCTAACTATGGCTACACCTTC.

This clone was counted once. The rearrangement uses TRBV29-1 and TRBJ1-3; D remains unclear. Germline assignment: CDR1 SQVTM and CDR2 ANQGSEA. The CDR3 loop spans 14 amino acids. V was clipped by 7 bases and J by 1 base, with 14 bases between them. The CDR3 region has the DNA TGCAGCGGTAGTGACGGACCTTCTGGAAACACCATATATTTT. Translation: CSGSDGPSGNTIYF.

CDR3 nucleotides: TGTGCCAGTAGCCGCCCCCCTAGCGGGGGCTACGAGCAGTACTTC. It yields the protein CASSRPPSGGYEQYF. The V call is TRBV19, the J call TRBJ2-7; TRBD2 matches at 10 bases. Germline V gene lookup returns CDR1 LNHDA and CDR2 SQIVND (reference sequence). The CDR3 runs to 15 residues. V shed 6 bases and J 3 bases; nucleotides not matched to a gene: 8.

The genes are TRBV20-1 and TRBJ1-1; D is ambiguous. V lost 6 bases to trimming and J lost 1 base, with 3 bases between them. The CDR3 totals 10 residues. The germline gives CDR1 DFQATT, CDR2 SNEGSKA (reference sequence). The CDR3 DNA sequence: TGCAGTGCAGCGAACACTGAAGCTTTCTTT. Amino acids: CSAANTEAFF.

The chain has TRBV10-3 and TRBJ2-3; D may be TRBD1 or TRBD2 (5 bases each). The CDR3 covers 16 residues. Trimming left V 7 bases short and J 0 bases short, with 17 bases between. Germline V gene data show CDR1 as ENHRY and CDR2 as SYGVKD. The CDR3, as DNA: TGTGCCATCAATACGAAACTAGGGGCTAGCACAGATACGCAGTATTTT. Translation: CAINTKLGASTDTQYF.

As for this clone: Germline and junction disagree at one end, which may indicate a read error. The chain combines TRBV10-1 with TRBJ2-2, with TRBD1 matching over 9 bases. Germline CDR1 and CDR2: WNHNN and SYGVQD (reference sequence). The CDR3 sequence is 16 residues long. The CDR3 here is CASSETGGLDTEELFF. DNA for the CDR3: TGCGCCAGCAGTGAAACAGGGGGCTTGGACACCGAGGAGCTGTTTTTT.

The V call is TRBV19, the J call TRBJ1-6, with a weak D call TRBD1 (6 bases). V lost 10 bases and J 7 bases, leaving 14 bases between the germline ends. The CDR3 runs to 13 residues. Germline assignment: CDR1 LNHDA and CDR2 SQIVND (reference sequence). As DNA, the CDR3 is TGTGCCACAAGACAGGACCTAAATTCACCCCTCCACTTT. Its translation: CATRQDLNSPLHF.

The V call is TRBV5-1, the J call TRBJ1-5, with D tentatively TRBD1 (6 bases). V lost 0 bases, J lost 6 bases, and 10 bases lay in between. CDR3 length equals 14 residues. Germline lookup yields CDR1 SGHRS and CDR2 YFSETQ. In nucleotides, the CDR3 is TGCGCCAGCAGCTTGGCAGGGGTCGGTCAGCCCCAGCATTTT. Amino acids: CASSLAGVGQPQHF.

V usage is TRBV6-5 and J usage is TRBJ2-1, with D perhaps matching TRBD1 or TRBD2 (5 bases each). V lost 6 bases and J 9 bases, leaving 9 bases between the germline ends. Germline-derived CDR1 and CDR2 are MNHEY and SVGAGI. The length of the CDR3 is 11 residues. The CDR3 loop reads CASSGDLEQFF. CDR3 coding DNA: TGTGCCAGCAGCGGGGACCTTGAGCAGTTCTTC.

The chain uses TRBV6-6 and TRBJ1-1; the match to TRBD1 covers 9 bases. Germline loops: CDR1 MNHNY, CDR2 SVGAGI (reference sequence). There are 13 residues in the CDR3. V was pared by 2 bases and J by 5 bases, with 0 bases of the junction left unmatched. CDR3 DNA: TGTGCCAGCAGTTACGGACAGGGGACTGAAGCTTTCTTT. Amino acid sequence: CASSYGQGTEAFF.

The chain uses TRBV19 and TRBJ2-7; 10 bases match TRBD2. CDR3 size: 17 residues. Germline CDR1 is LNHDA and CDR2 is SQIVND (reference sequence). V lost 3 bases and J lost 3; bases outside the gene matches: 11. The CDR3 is CASSIGTSGALGYEQYF. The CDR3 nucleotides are TGTGCCAGTAGTATCGGTACTAGCGGGGCCCTGGGCTACGAGCAGTACTTC.